The 20 T cell receptor beta chains below come from one sample, sequenced in a study of CD8+ T cells in alopecia areata. Extracted from the samples, RNA was reverse transcribed into cDNA to serve as the sequencing template. Sequencing was performed with immunoSEQ multiplex PCR; in TCRdb, only in-frame clones are kept and a portion is missing. The table shows approximately 150,000 clones, with around 83% occurring only once. The treatment was: oral pan-JAK inhibitor, 5-10 mg twice daily. This specimen was CD8+ T cells sorted from blood, taken at week 4, from a patient treated with tofacitinib. Source of these receptors: a human donor with alopecia areata.

V usage is TRBV27 and J usage is TRBJ2-7, with TRBD1 identical over 10 bases. The V and J ends lost 8 bases and 5 bases, in that order; junction bases with no gene match: 12. This CDR3 is built from 15 residues. The V gene's germline CDR1 is MNHEY and CDR2 SMNVEV (reference sequence). The CDR3 loop reads CASAYGGQGSNEQYF. In nucleotides, the CDR3 is TGTGCCAGCGCGTACGGGGGACAGGGGAGCAACGAGCAGTACTTC.

The chain employs TRBV12-5 and TRBJ2-1; D call uncertain. CDR3 length: 17 amino acids. Germline V CDR1 and CDR2: LGHNT, FRNRAP. V was shortened by 1 base and J by 5 bases, with 18 bases between the two germline ends. The CDR3 reads CASGLGLVSPVNNEQFF. The CDR3 coding sequence is TGTGCTAGTGGTTTGGGCCTCGTGAGTCCGGTAAACAATGAGCAGTTCTTC.

The chain couples TRBV5-6 to TRBJ2-2; D unclear. Trimming shortened V by 4 bases and J by 6 bases, and 10 bases separated the two germline ends. Germline V gene sequence: CDR1 SGHDT, CDR2 YYEEEE. The CDR3 length is 13 residues. CDR3 in DNA: TGTGCCAGCAGCGCTGATTCGCCCGGGGAGCTGTTTTTT. This sequence encodes CASSADSPGELFF.

The V call is TRBV5-1, the J call TRBJ1-1; 7 bases map to TRBD1. Germline V gives CDR1 SGHRS, CDR2 YFSETQ. The CDR3 totals 14 residues. Trimming cost V 5 bases and J 4 bases; bases outside gene matches: 8. CDR3 loop: CASSDGTVGTEAFF. The DNA of the CDR3 is TGCGCCAGCAGTGATGGGACAGTCGGCACTGAAGCTTTCTTT.

This chain uses TRBV2 with TRBJ2-3; 11 nucleotides agree with TRBD2. Germline CDR1 reads SNHLY; CDR2 reads FYNNEI. This CDR3 has 14 amino acids. J gave up 4 bases and V 8 bases, and 5 bases lay outside the gene matches. CDR3 in amino acids: CASSGTSGPDTQYF. As DNA, the CDR3 is TGTGCCAGCTCGGGGACTAGCGGACCAGATACGCAGTATTTT. The full variable domain, with the rest looked up from reference TRBV2 and TRBJ2-3, is EPEVTQTPSHQVTQMGQEVILRCVPISNHLYFYWYRQILGQKVEFLVSFYNNEISEKSEIFDDQFSVERPDGSNFTLKIRSTKLEDSAMYFCASSGTSGPDTQYFGPGTRLTVL.

The genes are TRBV19 and TRBJ2-1; 7 positions agree with TRBD2. CDR1 LNHDA and CDR2 SQIVND come from the germline V gene (reference sequence). V gave up 3 bases and J gave up 0 bases; unmatched junction bases: 5. This CDR3 region has 16 residues. Here the CDR3 reads CASSMVSGNSYNEQFF. The CDR3, as DNA: TGTGCCAGTAGTATGGTCAGCGGGAACTCCTACAATGAGCAGTTCTTC.

The chain is built from TRBV29-1 and TRBJ1-2; 8 positions match TRBD1. Unmatched junction bases numbered 5, after V lost 6 bases and J lost 2 bases. In germline, CDR1 is SQVTM, CDR2 ANQGSEA. This CDR3 has 13 residues. This chain's CDR3 is CSVKTGGNYGYTF. The CDR3 DNA is TGCAGCGTGAAAACAGGGGGGAACTATGGCTACACCTTC.

This sequence joins TRBV27 and TRBJ2-2; 7 positions agree with TRBD2. This CDR3 has 14 amino acids. Trimming took 1 base from V and 7 from J; bases not matched to a gene: 3. Germline V gives CDR1 MNHEY, CDR2 SMNVEV (reference sequence). CDR3 in amino acids: CASSLFGGGGELFF. CDR3 coding DNA: TGTGCCAGCAGTTTATTTGGCGGGGGCGGGGAGCTGTTTTTT.

The table lists this clone with a few counts. The genes are TRBV29-1 and TRBJ2-7, with 8 bases that match TRBD1. The V gene's germline CDR1 is SQVTM and CDR2 ANQGSEA. V lost 1 base, J lost 4 bases, and 3 bases stayed unmatched. The CDR3 contains 13 residues. The CDR3 here is CSVEADREYEQYF. In nucleotides, the CDR3 is TGCAGCGTTGAAGCGGACAGGGAGTACGAGCAGTACTTC.

A single count supports this clone. V usage is TRBV11-2 and J usage is TRBJ2-7, with TRBD1 matching 7 bases. V lost 1 base to trimming and J lost 4 bases; unmatched junction nucleotides: 4. Germline V gene lookup returns CDR1 SGHAT and CDR2 FQNNGV. This CDR3 is 14 amino acids long. The CDR3 nucleotides are TGTGCCAGCAGCTTAGGGGACAGCGGATACGAGCAGTACTTC. Its translation: CASSLGDSGYEQYF.

V and J are TRBV10-1 and TRBJ2-2, with TRBD1 as a possible D gene (6 bases). Germline V gene sequence: CDR1 WNHNN, CDR2 SYGVQD (reference sequence). CDR3 length: 13 residues. V was shortened by 6 bases and J by 1 base, with 6 bases between the two germline ends. The CDR3 protein is CASRTGNTGELFF. For the CDR3, the DNA is TGCGCCAGCAGGACAGGGAACACCGGGGAGCTGTTTTTT.

The chain recombines TRBV30 with TRBJ2-7; no firm D call. V was cut by 1 base and J by 5 bases, with 15 bases left in between. Germline V gives CDR1 GTSNPN, CDR2 SVGIG (reference sequence). The CDR3 length is 14 residues. The CDR3 loop is CAWSGESTGNEQYF. CDR3 nucleotides: TGTGCCTGGAGTGGAGAATCAACCGGTAACGAGCAGTACTTC.

The rearrangement uses TRBV29-1 and TRBJ2-1, with D uncertain. V was trimmed by 8 bases and J by 6 bases, leaving 8 bases between them. This CDR3 region has 10 residues. Germline V gene data show CDR1 as SQVTM and CDR2 as ANQGSEA. CDR3 residues: CSPASNEQFF. In DNA form, the CDR3 reads TGCAGCCCAGCCTCCAATGAGCAGTTCTTC.

In its sample, this clone was seen a few times. V gene TRBV29-1 combines with J gene TRBJ2-6, with a possible D match to TRBD2 (5 bases). The CDR3 covers 14 residues. V was pared by 5 bases and J by 1 base, with 9 bases between. CDR1 and CDR2 from the germline V gene are SQVTM and ANQGSEA. The CDR3 region has the DNA TGCAGCGTTCGGGGTGTATCTGGGGCCAACGTCCTGACTTTC. Amino acids: CSVRGVSGANVLTF.

The gene calls are TRBV30 and TRBJ2-3; D is undetermined. Germline CDR1 reads GTSNPN; CDR2 reads SVGIG (reference sequence). Between the trimmed V and J ends, which lost 3 bases and 0 bases, there was a span of 16 bases. CDR3 size: 16 residues. Written as DNA, the CDR3 is TGTGCCTGGAGAGGGTGGCGGAGATATAGCACAGATACGCAGTATTTT. Translated: CAWRGWRRYSTDTQYF.

This clone was detected only a few times. V is TRBV14 and J is TRBJ2-1; D might be TRBD1 or TRBD2, each matching 6 bases. This CDR3 spans 16 amino acids. Trimming shortened V by 0 bases and J by 8 bases, and 17 bases separated the two germline ends. CDR1 is SGHDN and CDR2 is FVKESK in the germline V gene. The DNA for the CDR3 is TGTGCCAGCAGCCAAGATCGGTGGGGGGCCGGGGATGAGCAGTTCTTC. It encodes CASSQDRWGAGDEQFF.

The chain is built from TRBV4-1 and TRBJ1-2, with 12 bases identical to TRBD1. Germline V gene data show CDR1 as MGHRA and CDR2 as YSYEKL. The CDR3 is 16 residues long. Trimming took 3 bases from V and 3 from J; bases not matched to a gene: 5. The CDR3 DNA reads as TGCGCCAGCAGCCAGGATGGGACAGGGGGCTACTATGGCTACACCTTC. It specifies CASSQDGTGGYYGYTF.

There are a few counts of this clone. This chain links TRBV7-8 with TRBJ2-7; 11 bases match TRBD2. The CDR3 runs 16 residues. Trimming cost V 1 base and J 1 base; bases outside gene matches: 3. Germline V gene lookup returns CDR1 SGHVS and CDR2 FQNEAQ. The CDR3 DNA is TGTGCCAGCAGCTTAGTAGGGACTAGCGGATCCTACGAGCAGTACTTC. It is translated as CASSLVGTSGSYEQYF.

The CDR3 sequence is CASSYGQLNEQFF. The CDR3 DNA reads as TGTGCCAGCAGTTACGGCCAGCTCAATGAGCAGTTCTTC. V and J are TRBV6-6 and TRBJ2-1; no firm D call. Germline V CDR1 and CDR2: MNHNY, SVGAGI (reference sequence). V was cut by 2 bases and J by 6 bases, with 8 bases left in between. The length of the CDR3 is 13 residues.

This chain connects TRBV6-5 to TRBJ1-5; unclear D gene. V was pared by 7 bases and J by 0 bases, with 10 bases between. The CDR3 is made up of 14 amino acids. The germline V gene encodes CDR1 MNHEY and CDR2 SVGAGI. The CDR3, as DNA: TGTGCCAGCAAGCCGCTCTATAGCAATCAGCCCCAGCATTTT. Its protein is CASKPLYSNQPQHF.